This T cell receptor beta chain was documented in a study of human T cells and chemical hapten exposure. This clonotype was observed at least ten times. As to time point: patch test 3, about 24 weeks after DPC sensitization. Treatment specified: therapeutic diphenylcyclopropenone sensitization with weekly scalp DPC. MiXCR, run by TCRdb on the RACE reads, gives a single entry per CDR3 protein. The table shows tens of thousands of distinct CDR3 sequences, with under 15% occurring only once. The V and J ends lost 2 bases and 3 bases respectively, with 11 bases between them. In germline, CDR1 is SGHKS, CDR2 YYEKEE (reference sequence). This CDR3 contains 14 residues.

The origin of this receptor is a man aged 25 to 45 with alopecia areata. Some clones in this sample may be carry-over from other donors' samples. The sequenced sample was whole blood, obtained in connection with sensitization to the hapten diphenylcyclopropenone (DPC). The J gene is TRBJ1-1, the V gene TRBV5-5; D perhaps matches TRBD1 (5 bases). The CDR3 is CASSFSRGDTEAFF. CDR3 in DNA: TGTGCCAGCAGCTTCTCTAGGGGAGACACTGAAGCTTTCTTT. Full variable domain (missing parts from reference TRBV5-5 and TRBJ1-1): DAGVTQSPTHLIKTRGQQVTLRCSPISGHKSVSWYQQVLGQGPQFIFQYYEKEERGRGNFPDRFSARQFPNYSSELNVNALLLGDSALYLCASSFSRGDTEAFFGQGTRLTVV.